This record looks at one T cell receptor (beta chain) sequence and its context. The sample belongs to a study of blood T cell repertoires in COVID-19. The protocol was immunoSEQ multiplex PCR, while the TCRdb copy is restricted to in-frame clones and leaves out a portion. The repertoire has fewer than 120,000 clones, 87% of them found once; the top ten carry more than 4%. CDR3 length: 15 residues. In germline, CDR1 is SGHTA, CDR2 FQGNSA. Trimming left V 3 bases short and J 1 base short, with 12 bases between. The chain links TRBV7-2 to TRBJ2-5; maybe TRBD1 (7 bases). The receptor was isolated from a human donor in a cohort sampled during active COVID-19. Input material: peripheral blood. Here the CDR3 DNA reads TGTGCCAGCAGCTTCCAGGGGGGCCTCCAAGAGACCCAGTACTTC. Its translation is CASSFQGGLQETQYF.